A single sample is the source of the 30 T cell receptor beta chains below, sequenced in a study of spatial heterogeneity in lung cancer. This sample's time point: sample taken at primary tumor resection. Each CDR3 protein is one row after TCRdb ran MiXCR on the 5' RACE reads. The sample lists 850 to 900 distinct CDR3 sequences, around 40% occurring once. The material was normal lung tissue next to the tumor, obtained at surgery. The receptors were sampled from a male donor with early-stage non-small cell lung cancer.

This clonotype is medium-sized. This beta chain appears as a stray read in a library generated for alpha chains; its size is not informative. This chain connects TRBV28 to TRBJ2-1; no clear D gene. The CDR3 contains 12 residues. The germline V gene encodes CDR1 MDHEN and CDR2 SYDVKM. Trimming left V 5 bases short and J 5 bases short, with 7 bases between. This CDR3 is CASSLPNNEQFF. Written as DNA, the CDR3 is TGTGCCAGCAGTCTACCCAACAATGAGCAGTTCTTC.

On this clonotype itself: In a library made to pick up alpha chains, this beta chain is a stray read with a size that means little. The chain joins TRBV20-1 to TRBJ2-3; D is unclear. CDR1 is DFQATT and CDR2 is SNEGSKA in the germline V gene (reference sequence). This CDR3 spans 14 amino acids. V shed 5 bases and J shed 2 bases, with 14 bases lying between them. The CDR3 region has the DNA TGCAGTGCTCCGGGCCACTACTACACAGATACGCAGTATTTT. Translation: CSAPGHYYTDTQYF.

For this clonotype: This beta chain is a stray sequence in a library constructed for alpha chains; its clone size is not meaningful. CDR3 residues: CASSAGTPNEQFF. The CDR3 DNA is TGTGCCAGCAGTGCCGGGACCCCCAATGAGCAGTTCTTC. The rearrangement joins TRBV6-1 to TRBJ2-1; D possibly uses TRBD1 or TRBD2 (5 bases each). Germline assignment: CDR1 MNHNS and CDR2 SASEGT. There are 13 residues in the CDR3. V shed 4 bases and J shed 6 bases, with 10 bases lying between them.

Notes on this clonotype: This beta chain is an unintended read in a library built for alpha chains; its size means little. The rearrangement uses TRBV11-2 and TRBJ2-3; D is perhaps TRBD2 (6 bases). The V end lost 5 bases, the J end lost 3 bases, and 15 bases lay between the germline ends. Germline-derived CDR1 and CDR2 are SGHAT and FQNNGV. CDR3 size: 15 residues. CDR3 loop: CASSGLRGKTDTQYF. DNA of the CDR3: TGTGCCAGCAGCGGGTTGCGCGGGAAGACAGATACGCAGTATTTT.

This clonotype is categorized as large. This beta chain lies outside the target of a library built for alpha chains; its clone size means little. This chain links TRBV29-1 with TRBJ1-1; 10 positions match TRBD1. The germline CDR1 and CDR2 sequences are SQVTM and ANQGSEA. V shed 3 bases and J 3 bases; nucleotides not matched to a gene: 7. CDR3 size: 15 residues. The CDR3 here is CSVDWGGQGDTEAFF. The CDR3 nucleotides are TGCAGCGTTGATTGGGGAGGACAGGGGGACACTGAAGCTTTCTTT.

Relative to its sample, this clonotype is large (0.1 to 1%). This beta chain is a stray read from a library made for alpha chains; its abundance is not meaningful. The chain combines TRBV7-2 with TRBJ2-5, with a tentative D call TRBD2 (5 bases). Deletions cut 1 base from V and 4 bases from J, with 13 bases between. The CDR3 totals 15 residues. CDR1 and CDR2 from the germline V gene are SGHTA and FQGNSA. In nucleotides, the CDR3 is TGTGCCAGCAGCTTAGGACCCAGCCGGGGAGAGACCCAGTACTTC. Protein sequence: CASSLGPSRGETQYF.

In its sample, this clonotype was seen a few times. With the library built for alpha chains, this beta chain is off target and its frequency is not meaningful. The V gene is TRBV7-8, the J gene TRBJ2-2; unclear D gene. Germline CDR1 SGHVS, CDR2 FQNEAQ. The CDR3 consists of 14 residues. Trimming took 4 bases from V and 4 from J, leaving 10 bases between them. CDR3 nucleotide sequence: TGTGCCAGCAGCTCCATTCGTGGCACCGGGGAGCTGTTTTTT. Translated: CASSSIRGTGELFF.

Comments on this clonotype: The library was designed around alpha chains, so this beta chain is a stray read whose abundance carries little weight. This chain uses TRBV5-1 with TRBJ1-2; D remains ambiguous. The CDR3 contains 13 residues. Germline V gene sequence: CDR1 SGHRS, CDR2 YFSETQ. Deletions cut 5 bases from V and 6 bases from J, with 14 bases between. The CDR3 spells CASSEREANGYTF. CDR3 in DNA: TGCGCCAGCAGTGAAAGGGAAGCAAATGGCTACACCTTC.

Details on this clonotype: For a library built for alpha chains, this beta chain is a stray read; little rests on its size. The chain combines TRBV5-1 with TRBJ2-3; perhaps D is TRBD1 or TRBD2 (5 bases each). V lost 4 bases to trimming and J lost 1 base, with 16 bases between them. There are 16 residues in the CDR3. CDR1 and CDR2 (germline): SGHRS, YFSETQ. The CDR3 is CASSIRPQGGTDTQYF. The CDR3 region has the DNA TGCGCCAGCAGCATCCGACCGCAGGGAGGCACAGATACGCAGTATTTT.

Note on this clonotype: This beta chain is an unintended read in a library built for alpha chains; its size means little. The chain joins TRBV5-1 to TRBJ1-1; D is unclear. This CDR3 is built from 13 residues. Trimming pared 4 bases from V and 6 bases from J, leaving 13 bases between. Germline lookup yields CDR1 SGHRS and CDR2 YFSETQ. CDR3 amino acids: CASSLRDPAEAFF. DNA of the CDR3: TGCGCCAGCAGCCTCCGGGATCCCGCTGAAGCTTTCTTT.

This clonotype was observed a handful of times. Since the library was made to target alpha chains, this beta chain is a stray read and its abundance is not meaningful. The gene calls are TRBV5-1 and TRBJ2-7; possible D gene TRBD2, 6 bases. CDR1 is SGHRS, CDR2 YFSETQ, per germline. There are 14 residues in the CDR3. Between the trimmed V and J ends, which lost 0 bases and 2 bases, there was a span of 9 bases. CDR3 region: CASSLAGGTYEQYF. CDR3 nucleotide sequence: TGCGCCAGCAGCTTGGCCGGGGGAACCTACGAGCAGTACTTC.

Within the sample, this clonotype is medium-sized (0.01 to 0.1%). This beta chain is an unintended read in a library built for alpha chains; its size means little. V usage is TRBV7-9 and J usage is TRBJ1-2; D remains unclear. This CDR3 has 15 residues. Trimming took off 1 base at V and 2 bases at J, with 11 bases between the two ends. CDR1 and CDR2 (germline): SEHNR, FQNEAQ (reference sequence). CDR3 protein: CASSLGTRANYGYTF. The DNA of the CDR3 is TGTGCCAGCAGCTTAGGAACAAGGGCGAACTATGGCTACACCTTC.

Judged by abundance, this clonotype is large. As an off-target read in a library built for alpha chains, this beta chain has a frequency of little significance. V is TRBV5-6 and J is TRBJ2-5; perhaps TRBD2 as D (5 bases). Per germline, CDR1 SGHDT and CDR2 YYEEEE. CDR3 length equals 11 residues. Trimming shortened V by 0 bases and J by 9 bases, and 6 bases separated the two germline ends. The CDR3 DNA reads TGTGCCAGCAGCTTGGGGGAGTCCCAGTACTTC. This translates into CASSLGESQYF. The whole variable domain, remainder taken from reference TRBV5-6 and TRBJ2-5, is DAGVTQSPTHLIKTRGQQVTLRCSPKSGHDTVSWYQQALGQGPQFIFQYYEEEERQRGNFPDRFSGHQFPNYSSELNVNALLLGDSALYLCASSLGESQYFGPGTRLLVL.

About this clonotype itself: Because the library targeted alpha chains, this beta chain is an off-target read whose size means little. CDR3 nucleotide sequence: TGTGCCAGCAGTTCCGGGACAGGGAGCACCGGGGAGCTGTTTTTT. Its protein is CASSSGTGSTGELFF. The gene calls are TRBV12-3 or TRBV12-4 and TRBJ2-2, with 9 bases fitting TRBD1. Trimming removed 4 bases from V and 4 bases from J; junction bases left unmatched: 4. The length of the CDR3 is 15 residues.

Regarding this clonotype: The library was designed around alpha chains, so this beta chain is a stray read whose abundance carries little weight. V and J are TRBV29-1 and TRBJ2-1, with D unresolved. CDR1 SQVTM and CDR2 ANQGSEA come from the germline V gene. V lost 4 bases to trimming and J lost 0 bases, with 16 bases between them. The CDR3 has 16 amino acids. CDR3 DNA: TGCAGCGTTGGGACGGAACCTATCCCCTCCTACAATGAGCAGTTCTTC. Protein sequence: CSVGTEPIPSYNEQFF.

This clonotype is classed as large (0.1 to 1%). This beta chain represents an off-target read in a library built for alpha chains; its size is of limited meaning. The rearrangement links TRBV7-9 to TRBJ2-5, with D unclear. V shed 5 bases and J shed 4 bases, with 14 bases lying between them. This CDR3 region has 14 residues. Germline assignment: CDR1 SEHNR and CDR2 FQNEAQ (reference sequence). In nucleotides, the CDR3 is TGTGCCAGCAGCGGTTCGTCTAGGCCAGAGACCCAGTACTTC. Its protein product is CASSGSSRPETQYF.

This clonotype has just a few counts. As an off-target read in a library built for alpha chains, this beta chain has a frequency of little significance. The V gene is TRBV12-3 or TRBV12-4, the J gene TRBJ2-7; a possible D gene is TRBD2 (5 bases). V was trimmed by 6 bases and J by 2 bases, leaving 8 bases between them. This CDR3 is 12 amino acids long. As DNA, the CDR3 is TGTGCCAGCAGCGGGGAACCCTACGAGCAGTACTTC. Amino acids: CASSGEPYEQYF.

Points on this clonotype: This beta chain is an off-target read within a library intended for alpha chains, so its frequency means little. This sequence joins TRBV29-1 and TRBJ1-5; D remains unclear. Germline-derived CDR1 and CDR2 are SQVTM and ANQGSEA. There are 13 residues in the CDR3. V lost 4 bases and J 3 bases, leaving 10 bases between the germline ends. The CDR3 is CSVVIGPNQPQHF. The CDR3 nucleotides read TGCAGCGTTGTAATAGGGCCCAATCAGCCCCAGCATTTT. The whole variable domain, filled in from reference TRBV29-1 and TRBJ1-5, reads SAVISQKPSRDICQRGTSLTIQCQVDSQVTMMFWYRQQPGQSLTLIATANQGSEATYESGFVIDKFPISRPNLTFSTLTVSNMSPEDSSIYLCSVVIGPNQPQHFGDGTRLSIL.

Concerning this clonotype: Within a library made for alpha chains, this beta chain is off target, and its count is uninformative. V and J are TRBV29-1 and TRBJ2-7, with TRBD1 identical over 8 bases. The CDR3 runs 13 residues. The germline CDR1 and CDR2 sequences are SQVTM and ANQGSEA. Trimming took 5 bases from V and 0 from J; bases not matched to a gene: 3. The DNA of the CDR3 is TGCAGCGTTAAGACAGGGGACTCCTACGAGCAGTACTTC. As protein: CSVKTGDSYEQYF.

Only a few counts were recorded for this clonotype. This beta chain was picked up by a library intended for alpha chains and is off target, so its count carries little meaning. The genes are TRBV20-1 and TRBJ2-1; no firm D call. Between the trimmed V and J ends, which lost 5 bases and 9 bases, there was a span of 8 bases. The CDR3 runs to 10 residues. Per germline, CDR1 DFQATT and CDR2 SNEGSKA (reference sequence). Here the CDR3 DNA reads TGCAGTGCTCATCTAGGTGAGCAGTTCTTC. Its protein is CSAHLGEQFF.

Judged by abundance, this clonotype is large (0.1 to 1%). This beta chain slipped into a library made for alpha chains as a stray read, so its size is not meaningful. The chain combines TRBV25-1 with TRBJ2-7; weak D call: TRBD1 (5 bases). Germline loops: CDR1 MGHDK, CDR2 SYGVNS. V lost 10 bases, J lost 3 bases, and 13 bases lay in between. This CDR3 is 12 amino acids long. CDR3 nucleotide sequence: TGTGCCACCTCCCTCGACAGCTACGAGCAGTACTTC. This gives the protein CATSLDSYEQYF.

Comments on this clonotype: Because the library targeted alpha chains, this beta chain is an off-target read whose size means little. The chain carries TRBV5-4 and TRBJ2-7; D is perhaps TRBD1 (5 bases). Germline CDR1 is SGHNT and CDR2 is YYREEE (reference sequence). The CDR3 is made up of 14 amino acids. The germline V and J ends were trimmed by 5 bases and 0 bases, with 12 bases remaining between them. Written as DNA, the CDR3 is TGTGCCAGCAGACAGGACGCGAGCTCCTACGAGCAGTACTTC. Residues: CASRQDASSYEQYF.

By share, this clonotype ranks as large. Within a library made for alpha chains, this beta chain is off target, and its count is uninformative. The CDR3, as DNA: TGCAGCGTTCATACAGTGGACACTGAAGCTTTCTTT. Amino acids: CSVHTVDTEAFF. The chain uses TRBV29-1 and TRBJ1-1, with D unresolved. The germline V gene has CDR1 SQVTM and CDR2 ANQGSEA. The CDR3 totals 12 residues. V was shortened by 5 bases and J by 3 bases, with 10 bases between the two germline ends.

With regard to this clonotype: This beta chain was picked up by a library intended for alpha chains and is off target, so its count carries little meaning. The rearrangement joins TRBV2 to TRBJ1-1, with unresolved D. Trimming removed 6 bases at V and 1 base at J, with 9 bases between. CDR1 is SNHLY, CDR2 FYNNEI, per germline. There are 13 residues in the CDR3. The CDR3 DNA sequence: TGTGCCAGCAGGCAACAGCCGAACACTGAAGCTTTCTTT. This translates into CASRQQPNTEAFF.

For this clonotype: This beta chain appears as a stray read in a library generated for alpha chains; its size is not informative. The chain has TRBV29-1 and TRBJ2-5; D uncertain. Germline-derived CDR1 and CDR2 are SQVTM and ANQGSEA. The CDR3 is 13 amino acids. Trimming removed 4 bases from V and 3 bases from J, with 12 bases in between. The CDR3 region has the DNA TGCAGCGTTGTCCCAGGTTTAGAAGAGACCCAGTACTTC. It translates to CSVVPGLEETQYF.

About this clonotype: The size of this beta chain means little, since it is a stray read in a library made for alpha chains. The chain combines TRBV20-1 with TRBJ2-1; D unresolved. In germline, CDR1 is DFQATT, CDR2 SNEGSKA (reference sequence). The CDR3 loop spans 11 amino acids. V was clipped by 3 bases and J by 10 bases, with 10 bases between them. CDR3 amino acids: CSARLYQEQFF. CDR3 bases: TGCAGTGCTAGGCTCTATCAGGAGCAGTTCTTC.

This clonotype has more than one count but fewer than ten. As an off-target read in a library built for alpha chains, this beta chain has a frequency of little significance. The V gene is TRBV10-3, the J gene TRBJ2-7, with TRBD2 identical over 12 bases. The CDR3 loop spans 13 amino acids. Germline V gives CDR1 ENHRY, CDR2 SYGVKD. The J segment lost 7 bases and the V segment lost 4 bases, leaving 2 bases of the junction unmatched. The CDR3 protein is CAISGLAGDEQYF. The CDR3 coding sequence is TGTGCCATCAGTGGACTAGCGGGAGATGAGCAGTACTTC.

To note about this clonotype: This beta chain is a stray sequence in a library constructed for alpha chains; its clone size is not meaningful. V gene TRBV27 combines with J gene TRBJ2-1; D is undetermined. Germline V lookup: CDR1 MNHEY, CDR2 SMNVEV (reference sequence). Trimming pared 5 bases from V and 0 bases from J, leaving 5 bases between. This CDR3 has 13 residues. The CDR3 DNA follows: TGTGCCAGCAGTCACCTCTCCTACAATGAGCAGTTCTTC. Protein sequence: CASSHLSYNEQFF.

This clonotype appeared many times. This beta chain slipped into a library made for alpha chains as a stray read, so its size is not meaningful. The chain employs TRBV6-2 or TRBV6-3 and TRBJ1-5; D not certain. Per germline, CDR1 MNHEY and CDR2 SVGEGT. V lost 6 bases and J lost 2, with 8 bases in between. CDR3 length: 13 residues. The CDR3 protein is CASRSPGNQPQHF. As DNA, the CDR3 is TGTGCCAGCAGATCCCCCGGCAATCAGCCCCAGCATTTT.

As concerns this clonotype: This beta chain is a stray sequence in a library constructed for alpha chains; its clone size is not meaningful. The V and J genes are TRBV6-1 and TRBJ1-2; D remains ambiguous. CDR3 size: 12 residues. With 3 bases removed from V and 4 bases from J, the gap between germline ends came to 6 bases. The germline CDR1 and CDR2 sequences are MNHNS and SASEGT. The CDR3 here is CASSDNSYGYTF. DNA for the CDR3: TGTGCCAGCAGTGACAACAGCTATGGCTACACCTTC.